The 10 T cell receptor beta chains listed next were all sequenced from one sample in a study of Ad26.COV2.S vaccination and SARS-CoV-2 variants. Generated by immunoSEQ multiplex PCR, the TCRdb table keeps only in-frame clones and is missing some. The sample holds roughly 380,000 clones, 88% seen once. Indicated treatment: roughly 19 received Ad26.COV2.S at low or high dose, single or two shots; roughly 5 received placebo; per-sample allocation not given. On day 63 after the first injection, vaccine and placebo recipients gave samples. Material: peripheral blood, obtained in a trial of Ad26.COV2.S vaccine versus placebo. These receptors came from a person aged 18 to 65 who received the Ad26.COV2.S COVID-19 vaccine or a placebo.

The chain carries TRBV7-2 and TRBJ2-3; 15 bases align to TRBD2. The CDR3 spans 17 residues. J gave up 4 bases and V 8 bases, and 10 bases lay outside the gene matches. Per the germline V gene, CDR1 is SGHTA and CDR2 is FQGNSA. CDR3 bases: TGTGCCAGCCGCAGGACTAGCGGGGGGGCGGGCGCAGATACGCAGTATTTT. Its protein is CASRRTSGGAGADTQYF.

In regard to this clone: At the DNA level, this CDR3 is encoded by other sequences in the same sample as well. The chain recombines TRBV28 with TRBJ2-5; possible D gene TRBD1, 5 bases. This CDR3 comprises 12 residues. V lost 5 bases, J lost 5 bases, and 9 bases lay in between. Germline-derived CDR1 and CDR2 are MDHEN and SYDVKM. CDR3 loop: CASSQGWETQYF. The DNA for the CDR3 is TGTGCCAGCAGTCAGGGATGGGAGACCCAGTACTTC.

The V gene is TRBV27, the J gene TRBJ2-3, with 8 bases fitting TRBD2. Per germline, CDR1 MNHEY and CDR2 SMNVEV (reference sequence). The CDR3 contains 16 residues. The ends lost 2 bases at V and 4 bases at J; junction bases unmatched: 8. The DNA for the CDR3 is TGTGCCAGCAGTTTACTAGCGGGTTTCTCCGCAGATACGCAGTATTTT. This translates into CASSLLAGFSADTQYF.

The rearrangement joins TRBV15 to TRBJ1-6; no firm D call. This CDR3 has 13 amino acids. Germline lookup yields CDR1 LNHNV and CDR2 YYDKDF (reference sequence). Trimming removed 0 bases at V and 10 bases at J, with 7 bases between. For the CDR3, the DNA is TGTGCCACCAGCAGAGATCTTATGTCACCCCTCCACTTT. Translation gives CATSRDLMSPLHF.

This chain connects TRBV10-3 to TRBJ2-1; perhaps TRBD1 as D (5 bases). Trimming cost V 10 bases and J 5 bases, with 12 bases left between them. The CDR3 runs 12 residues. Germline V gives CDR1 ENHRY, CDR2 SYGVKD. CDR3: CATVAGNNEQFF. Here the CDR3 DNA reads TGTGCCACCGTGGCAGGGAACAATGAGCAGTTCTTC.

This chain connects TRBV5-4 to TRBJ2-7, with D perhaps assigned TRBD1 or TRBD2 (5 bases each). The CDR3 loop spans 14 amino acids. V was cut by 4 bases and J by 2 bases, with 13 bases left in between. Germline CDR1 is SGHNT and CDR2 is YYREEE (reference sequence). CDR3 amino acids: CASSPGTLAYEQYF. The CDR3 DNA sequence: TGTGCCAGCAGCCCCGGGACCCTAGCCTACGAGCAGTACTTC.

This rearrangement joins TRBV10-3 to TRBJ2-2; maybe TRBD1 (7 bases). This CDR3 has 15 amino acids. V lost 9 bases and J 2 bases, leaving 16 bases between the germline ends. Germline V gene sequence: CDR1 ENHRY, CDR2 SYGVKD. Written as DNA, the CDR3 is TGTGCCATTCAGGGGGGCGCCTTAAACACCGGGGAGCTGTTTTTT. It codes for CAIQGGALNTGELFF.

This clone occurred once. This chain joins TRBV2 and TRBJ1-6; D remains unclear. Germline V gene sequence: CDR1 SNHLY, CDR2 FYNNEI. Between the trimmed V and J ends, which lost 3 bases and 7 bases, there was a span of 16 bases. The CDR3 contains 16 residues. The CDR3 sequence is CASSDRGGDLNSPLHF. CDR3 nucleotides: TGTGCCAGCAGTGATCGGGGAGGCGATCTCAATTCACCCCTCCACTTT.

V is TRBV19 and J is TRBJ1-1; D remains unclear. Per the germline V gene, CDR1 is LNHDA and CDR2 is SQIVND (reference sequence). V dropped 2 bases and J dropped 1 base, with 8 bases sitting between them. The CDR3 is 14 residues long. DNA for the CDR3: TGTGCCAGTAGTATAAACCCCCGGAACACTGAAGCTTTCTTT. It codes for CASSINPRNTEAFF.

The gene calls are TRBV15 and TRBJ2-5; D gene unclear. CDR1 and CDR2 (germline): LNHNV, YYDKDF (reference sequence). V was cut by 1 base and J by 5 bases, with 11 bases left in between. The CDR3 has 14 amino acids. CDR3: CATSRAGQFETQYF. The CDR3 nucleotides read TGTGCCACCAGCAGAGCCGGGCAGTTTGAGACCCAGTACTTC.